These 20 T cell receptor beta chains share one sample of origin, sequenced in a study of blood T cell repertoires in COVID-19. Assay used: immunoSEQ multiplex PCR; TCRdb lists only in-frame clones, some missing. This table has around 230,000 clones, over 70% appearing once. The sample consisted of peripheral blood. These receptor sequences come from a man in his forties or fifties with acute or convalescent COVID-19.

This clone was detected many times. The genes are TRBV18 and TRBJ1-5; 9 bases map to TRBD1. The germline gives CDR1 KGHSH, CDR2 LQKENI. The CDR3 consists of 14 residues. Trimming removed 6 bases from V and 6 bases from J; junction bases left unmatched: 6. This CDR3 is CASSGQGKAQPQHF. The CDR3 DNA is TGTGCCAGCTCGGGACAGGGTAAGGCTCAGCCCCAGCATTTT.

This clone has just one count. The CDR3 is CATRLAPDLRDTQYF. In DNA, the CDR3 is TGTGCCACCAGACTAGCGCCAGACCTTCGTGATACGCAGTATTTT. The V call is TRBV27, the J call TRBJ2-3, with TRBD2 matching over 8 bases. J gave up 6 bases and V 10 bases, and 15 bases lay outside the gene matches. This CDR3 region has 15 residues. Germline CDR1 MNHEY, CDR2 SMNVEV (reference sequence).

The chain is built from TRBV28 and TRBJ2-7; 7 bases fit TRBD1. The CDR3 contains 16 residues. Germline V gene data show CDR1 as MDHEN and CDR2 as SYDVKM. Losses at the gene ends were 6 bases for V and 5 bases for J; bases not matched to a gene: 16. CDR3 region: CASRNRGRGLGDEQYF. In DNA form, the CDR3 reads TGTGCCAGCAGAAACAGGGGTAGGGGCCTCGGCGACGAGCAGTACTTC. The full variable domain, rest sourced from reference TRBV28 and TRBJ2-7, is DVKVTQSSRYLVKRTGEKVFLECVQDMDHENMFWYRQDPGLGLRLIYFSYDVKMKEKGDIPEGYSVSREKKERFSLILESASTNQTSMYLCASRNRGRGLGDEQYFGPGTRLTVT.

The chain joins TRBV15 to TRBJ2-3, with TRBD2 matching 7 bases. Looked up from germline, CDR1 is LNHNV and CDR2 is YYDKDF (reference sequence). V shed 5 bases and J 6 bases; nucleotides not matched to a gene: 8. The CDR3 has 14 amino acids. The CDR3 bases are TGTGCCACCAGCCCCCTATCCGGGGGGGATACGCAGTATTTT. This translates into CATSPLSGGDTQYF.

This clone showed up just once. A junction boundary mismatches the germline segment, possibly from a read error. This chain links TRBV7-2 with TRBJ1-1; TRBD1 is a possible D gene (6 bases). Germline CDR1 and CDR2: SGHTA and FQGNSA. This CDR3 is 16 amino acids long. CDR3 DNA sequence: TGTGCCAGCACCTTAAACCCAGGGGCGGTCGGCACTGAAGCTTTCTTT. It specifies CASTLNPGAVGTEAFF.

This sequence joins TRBV19 and TRBJ1-1; 11 nucleotides align to TRBD1. The V gene end was trimmed by 8 bases and the J gene end by 4 bases; junction bases not matched to a gene: 15. CDR3 length: 17 amino acids. Germline loops: CDR1 LNHDA, CDR2 SQIVND (reference sequence). CDR3 in amino acids: CASLSTRTGGKGTEAFF. The CDR3 bases are TGTGCCAGTCTAAGTACTCGGACAGGGGGCAAAGGCACTGAAGCTTTCTTT.

This clone showed up just once. The rearrangement links TRBV5-5 to TRBJ1-5; D is undetermined. Between the trimmed V and J ends, which lost 4 bases and 1 base, there was a span of 12 bases. Germline values: CDR1 SGHKS, CDR2 YYEKEE (reference sequence). The CDR3 totals 15 residues. CDR3 in DNA: TGTGCCAGCAGCCCAGGTCAGACCAGCAATCAGCCCCAGCATTTT. Amino acids: CASSPGQTSNQPQHF.

This clone was seen repeatedly, ten times or more. The chain links TRBV4-1 to TRBJ2-7, with D perhaps TRBD2 (5 bases). Germline CDR1 reads MGHRA; CDR2 reads YSYEKL. The CDR3 length is 13 residues. V was clipped by 0 bases and J by 7 bases, with 10 bases between them. The CDR3 here is CASSQDRRREQYF. The CDR3 DNA reads as TGCGCCAGCAGCCAAGATCGGAGGCGGGAGCAGTACTTC.

A few counts support this clone. DNA for the CDR3: TGTGCCAGCAGCCCCCGGGGCGGACAGGGGGCGAAGGGCACTGAAGCTTTCTTT. Amino acid sequence: CASSPRGGQGAKGTEAFF. V usage is TRBV9 and J usage is TRBJ1-1, with 11 bases aligning to TRBD1. Per the germline V gene, CDR1 is SGDLS and CDR2 is YYNGEE. With V trimmed by 4 bases and J by 4 bases, 15 bases remained unmatched. This CDR3 contains 18 residues.

The chain recombines TRBV12-5 with TRBJ1-2; no firm D call. V was clipped by 2 bases and J by 8 bases, with 6 bases between them. The germline V gene encodes CDR1 LGHNT and CDR2 FRNRAP. CDR3 length equals 11 residues. In nucleotides, the CDR3 is TGTGCTAGTGGTTTGAACCGGGGCTACACCTTC. Protein product: CASGLNRGYTF. Drawing the rest from reference TRBV12-5 and TRBJ1-2, the complete variable domain is DARVTQTPRHKVTEMGQEVTMRCQPILGHNTVFWYRQTMMQGLELLAYFRNRAPLDDSGMPKDRFSAEMPDATLATLKIQPSEPRDSAVYFCASGLNRGYTFGSGTRLTVV.

This clone was counted between two and nine times. The rearrangement links TRBV4-2 to TRBJ2-3, with 10 bases aligning to TRBD2. From germline, CDR1 is LGHNA and CDR2 YNFKEQ. The CDR3 has 15 amino acids. Trimming took 4 bases from V and 4 from J; bases not matched to a gene: 5. The CDR3 nucleotides are TGTGCCAGCAGCCCCCTAGCGGGAGTGGCAGATACGCAGTATTTT. Its translation is CASSPLAGVADTQYF.

This clone was seen a handful of times. The V and J genes are TRBV5-1 and TRBJ2-1, with 14 bases aligning to TRBD2. J was trimmed by 0 bases and V by 0 bases; bases with no gene match: 8. CDR1 is SGHRS and CDR2 is YFSETQ in the germline V gene. The CDR3 has 20 amino acids. This chain's CDR3 is CASSLASGLAGELSYNEQFF. CDR3 nucleotide sequence: TGCGCCAGCAGCTTGGCGTCGGGACTAGCGGGAGAGCTCTCCTACAATGAGCAGTTCTTC.

J is TRBJ1-2 and V is TRBV19; 7 bases are shared with TRBD1. Germline V gene data show CDR1 as LNHDA and CDR2 as SQIVND (reference sequence). V gave up 5 bases and J gave up 4 bases; unmatched junction bases: 10. The length of the CDR3 is 15 residues. CDR3 in DNA: TGTGCCAGTAGTTTCTACAGGGGTTCGGGCTATGGCTACACCTTC. This sequence encodes CASSFYRGSGYGYTF. Full variable domain (rest looked up from reference TRBV19 and TRBJ1-2): DGGITQSPKYLFRKEGQNVTLSCEQNLNHDAMYWYRQDPGQGLRLIYYSQIVNDFQKGDIAEGYSVSREKKESFPLTVTSAQKNPTAFYLCASSFYRGSGYGYTFGSGTRLTVV.

CDR3 DNA sequence: TGTGCCAGCAGCCCGGGGATACGCGATGAGCAGTTCTTC. Protein: CASSPGIRDEQFF. This rearrangement joins TRBV5-6 to TRBJ2-1; D might be TRBD2 (5 bases). The CDR3 loop spans 13 amino acids. Trimming removed 4 bases at V and 8 bases at J, with 13 bases between. Germline V gene lookup returns CDR1 SGHDT and CDR2 YYEEEE.

The V gene is TRBV27, the J gene TRBJ1-1; a possible D gene is TRBD1 (5 bases). Germline V gene data show CDR1 as MNHEY and CDR2 as SMNVEV (reference sequence). The CDR3 length is 15 residues. With 0 bases removed from V and 4 bases from J, the gap between germline ends came to 12 bases. CDR3 region: CASSLSRGRSTEAFF. CDR3 coding DNA: TGTGCCAGCAGTTTATCGCGGGGGAGAAGCACTGAAGCTTTCTTT.

V is TRBV4-1 and J is TRBJ1-5, with a tentative D call TRBD1 (6 bases). Germline CDR1 is MGHRA and CDR2 is YSYEKL. This CDR3 has 15 residues. Trimming took 4 bases from V and 1 from J, leaving 11 bases between them. The DNA for the CDR3 is TGCGCCAGCAGCCCCTACAGGGTCAGCAATCAGCCCCAGCATTTT. Protein product: CASSPYRVSNQPQHF.

The chain joins TRBV5-4 to TRBJ2-3; tentative D call: TRBD2 (6 bases). The germline V gene has CDR1 SGHNT and CDR2 YYREEE (reference sequence). This CDR3 has 14 residues. V gave up 2 bases and J gave up 0 bases, with 7 bases separating them. CDR3 nucleotides: TGTGCCAGCAGCTTCGGGACTAGCACAGATACGCAGTATTTT. Translating gives CASSFGTSTDTQYF.

The chain recombines TRBV25-1 with TRBJ2-5; TRBD2 aligns across 7 bases. The CDR3 has 14 amino acids. Germline V gene data show CDR1 as MGHDK and CDR2 as SYGVNS. The trim removed 2 bases at V and 2 bases at J, leaving 2 bases unmatched. CDR3 nucleotides: TGTGCCAGCAGTGAAGCGGGAGAACAAGAGACCCAGTACTTC. The encoded protein is CASSEAGEQETQYF.

The chain has TRBV5-6 and TRBJ2-7; 8 positions agree with TRBD2. Germline CDR1 and CDR2: SGHDT and YYEEEE. The CDR3 spans 16 residues. Trimming took 1 base from V and 7 from J; bases not matched to a gene: 13. The CDR3 region is CASSLWREAPLLEQYF. In DNA, the CDR3 is TGTGCCAGCAGCTTGTGGCGGGAGGCCCCCTTGTTGGAGCAGTACTTC. The full variable domain, in which reference TRBV5-6 and TRBJ2-7 provide the parts outside the CDR3, is DAGVTQSPTHLIKTRGQQVTLRCSPKSGHDTVSWYQQALGQGPQFIFQYYEEEERQRGNFPDRFSGHQFPNYSSELNVNALLLGDSALYLCASSLWREAPLLEQYFGPGTRLTVT.

This clone was found once. Other DNA sequences in this sample translate to the same CDR3. This chain uses TRBV7-3 with TRBJ1-1; unclear D gene. The V end was cut by 2 bases, the J end by 1 base, with 5 bases between. CDR1 and CDR2 (germline): SGHTA, FQGTGA. This CDR3 comprises 13 residues. CDR3 DNA sequence: TGTGCCAGCAGCTTATCAGAGAACACTGAAGCTTTCTTT. Translated, it gives CASSLSENTEAFF.